This T cell receptor (beta chain) was captured in a study of blood T cell repertoires in COVID-19. Across the whole study: From T cells, B-cell-depleted T cells, or PBMCs came the material, which was cDNA or gDNA.

In the original workflow: The authors estimated nucleated cell counts from reference gene primer amplification. Assay used: immunoSEQ multiplex PCR; TCRdb lists only in-frame clones, some missing. The DNA gave D and trimming, while V, J and clone size come from that table. This sample has 85,000 to 120,000 clones, with nearly 90% found just once. Trimming took off 4 bases at V and 0 bases at J, with 4 bases between the two ends. Germline assignment: CDR1 SEHNR and CDR2 FQNEAQ (reference sequence). CDR3 length: 13 residues. The genes are TRBV7-9 and TRBJ1-3; no clear D. The receptor's source is a man aged 45-65 years with active COVID-19. Sequencing was performed on peripheral blood. The CDR3 region is CASSSFSGNTIYF. The CDR3 DNA sequence: TGTGCCAGCAGCTCATTCTCTGGAAACACCATATATTTT.